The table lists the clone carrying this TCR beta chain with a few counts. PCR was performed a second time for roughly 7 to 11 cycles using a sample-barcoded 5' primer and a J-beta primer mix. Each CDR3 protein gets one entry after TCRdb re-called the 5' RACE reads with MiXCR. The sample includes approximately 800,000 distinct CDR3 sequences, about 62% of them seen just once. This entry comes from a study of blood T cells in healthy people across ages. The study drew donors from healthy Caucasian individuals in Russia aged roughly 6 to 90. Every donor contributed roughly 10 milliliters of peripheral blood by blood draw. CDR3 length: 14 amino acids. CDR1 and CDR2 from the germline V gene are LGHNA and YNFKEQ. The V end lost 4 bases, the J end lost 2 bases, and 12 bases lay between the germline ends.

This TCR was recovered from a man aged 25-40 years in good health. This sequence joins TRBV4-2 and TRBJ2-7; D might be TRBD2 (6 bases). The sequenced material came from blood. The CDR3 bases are TGTGCCAGCAGCCCGGGACTTCCAACCTACGAGCAGTACTTC. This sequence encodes CASSPGLPTYEQYF.